This TCR beta chain is from a study of blood T cells in healthy people across ages. Looking at the study overall: Per two T cells, template switching captured roughly one barcoded beta molecule.

The second PCR ran roughly 6 to 11 cycles with a sample-barcoded 5' primer and J-beta primers. From the 5' RACE reads, TCRdb called clonotypes with MiXCR, one entry per CDR3 protein. Of around 780,000 distinct CDR3 sequences in the sample, approximately 60% were seen once. Germline V gene data show CDR1 as MNHEY and CDR2 as SVGAGI. The CDR3 has 16 residues. V gave up 0 bases and J gave up 1 base, with 13 bases separating them. Sequencing was carried out using blood. The chain combines TRBV6-5 with TRBJ2-7, with no clear D. The clonotype originates from a man in his forties or fifties in good health. The CDR3 bases are TGTGCCAGCAGTTACTCGATTTCCCCCGGATCCTACGAGCAGTACTTC. Residues: CASSYSISPGSYEQYF.